This is a list of T cell receptor beta chains from one sample in a study of T cell changes during pregnancy in multiple sclerosis. Produced via immunoSEQ multiplex PCR; TCRdb's table is partial and in-frame only. The profile covers about 70,000 clones, with around 94% appearing a single time and 0.58% taken by the ten largest. The source was peripheral blood, collected in the third trimester of pregnancy. The receptor set was obtained from a female donor with multiple sclerosis, enrolled in a pregnancy study. Both conserved end residues are part of each CDR3.

TRBJ1-3	TRBV29-1	14	CSVEGARVGNTIYF
TRBJ2-2	TRBV7-9	13	CASSFASTGELFF
TRBJ2-2	TRBV27	15	CASTIGGANTGELFF
TRBJ2-7	TRBV2	14	CASKRQGAGYEQYF
TRBJ2-7	TRBV9	15	CASSVDDRAGGEQYF
TRBJ2-6	TRBV9	18	CASSVAGFILSGANVLTF
TRBJ2-2	TRBV7-6	18	CASSLVPITTGDTGELFF
TRBJ2-2	TRBV4-2	18	CASSPSPSGGMNTGELFF
TRBJ1-2	TRBV7-3	13	CASSFNPARGYTF
TRBJ1-2	TRBV6-1	15	CASSEDLGRGRGYTF
TRBJ1-6	TRBV25-1	14	CASSGTGYNSPLHF
TRBJ2-5	TRBV5-4	15	CASSLAGDTQETQYF
TRBJ2-3	TRBV7-3	13	CASSQGNADTQYF
TRBJ2-3	TRBV27	13	CASSLQGSDTQYF
TRBJ1-5	TRBV15	15	CATSRDRGTRSPQHF
TRBJ2-5	TRBV7-2	15	CASSTVRGSQETQYF
TRBJ2-1	TRBV29-1	13	CSGRQVSYNEQFF
TRBJ1-6	TRBV7-3	13	CASSLGSLSPLHF
TRBJ2-3	TRBV9	16	CASSSLSGTSTDTQYF
TRBJ2-5	TRBV18	15	CASSPGTSNVETQYF
TRBJ2-7	TRBV7-2	14	CASTGHDRFPEQYF
TRBJ2-7	TRBV2	13	CASSEWNGDEQYF
TRBJ1-1	TRBV11-3	13	CASSFGRNTEAFF
TRBJ1-2	TRBV7-2	14	CASSLGQGGYGYTF
TRBJ2-5	TRBV27	16	CASSPLAGGLGETQYF
TRBJ1-2	TRBV5-5	15	CASSLVRGLDYGYTF
TRBJ1-6	TRBV11-1	14	CASSLGSGNSPLHF
TRBJ1-3	TRBV4-2	19	CASSLNPILGQGAGNTIYF
TRBJ2-1	TRBV13	14	CASSAYRGQGEQFF
TRBJ2-3	TRBV9	18	CASSFQAGGPSFTDTQYF
TRBJ1-2	TRBV6-6	16	CASSRVSGGERHGYTF
TRBJ2-1	TRBV27	15	CASSLMAGQQGEQFF
TRBJ1-1	TRBV4-3	11	CASSHGPRAFF
TRBJ2-3	TRBV25-1	15	CASSEGQGETDTQYF
TRBJ2-7	TRBV9	16	CASSVGPQVSSYEQYF
TRBJ2-7	TRBV5-5	14	CASSLGLASYEQYF
TRBJ2-7	TRBV27	14	CASSRTGPRYEQYF
TRBJ2-7	TRBV11-3	14	CASSPSGGSYEQYF
TRBJ2-1	TRBV4-2	16	CASSQRMGLGDNEQFF
TRBJ2-1	TRBV4-2	15	CASSYAGGPGDEQFF
TRBJ2-1	TRBV19	15	CATASVGISYNEQFF
TRBJ1-6	TRBV6-6	15	CASSQTGLQNSPLHF
TRBJ1-6	TRBV6-6	15	CASSALGHLNSPLHF
TRBJ2-7	TRBV9	14	CASSVGGQGYEQYF
TRBJ1-5	TRBV6-5	12	CASGQGRQPQHF
TRBJ2-3	TRBV7-2	14	CASSPDGVPDTQYF
TRBJ2-3	TRBV11-3	14	CASSSGDRTDTQYF
TRBJ2-7	TRBV7-2	14	CASSLMTGSYEQYF
TRBJ2-5	TRBV4-2	17	CASSQESWRGVGETQYF
TRBJ1-2	TRBV19	15	CASSETGTGIDGYTF
TRBJ2-7	TRBV19	12	CASNNPGDEQYF
TRBJ2-5	TRBV14	14	CASSDPRYQETQYF